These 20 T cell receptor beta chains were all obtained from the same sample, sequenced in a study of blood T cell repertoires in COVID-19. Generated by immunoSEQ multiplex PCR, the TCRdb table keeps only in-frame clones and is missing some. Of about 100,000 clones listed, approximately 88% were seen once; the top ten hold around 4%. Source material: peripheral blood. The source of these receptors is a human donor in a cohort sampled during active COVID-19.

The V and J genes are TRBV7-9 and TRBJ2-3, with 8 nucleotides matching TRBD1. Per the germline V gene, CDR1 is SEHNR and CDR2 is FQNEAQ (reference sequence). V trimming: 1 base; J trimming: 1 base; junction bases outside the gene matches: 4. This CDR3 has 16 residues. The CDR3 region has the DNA TGTGCCAGCAGCTTAGGGACAGGGACCCGCACAGATACGCAGTATTTT. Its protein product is CASSLGTGTRTDTQYF. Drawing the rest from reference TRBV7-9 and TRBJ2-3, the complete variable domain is DTGVSQNPRHKITKRGQNVTFRCDPISEHNRLYWYRQTLGQGPEFLTYFQNEAQLEKSRLLSDRFSAERPKGSFSTLEIQRTEQGDSAMYLCASSLGTGTRTDTQYFGPGTRLTVL.

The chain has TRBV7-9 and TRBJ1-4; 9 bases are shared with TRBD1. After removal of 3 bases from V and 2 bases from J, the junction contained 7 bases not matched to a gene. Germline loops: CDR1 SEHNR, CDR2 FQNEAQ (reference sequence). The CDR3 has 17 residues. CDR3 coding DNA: TGTGCCAGCAGCTTGGAGGGACAGGGAAAGACTAATGAAAAACTGTTTTTT. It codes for CASSLEGQGKTNEKLFF.

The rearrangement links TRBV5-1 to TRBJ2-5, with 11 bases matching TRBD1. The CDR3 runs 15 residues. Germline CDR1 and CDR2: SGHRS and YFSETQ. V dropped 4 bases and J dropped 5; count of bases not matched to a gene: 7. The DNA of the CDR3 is TGCGCCAGCAGCCCGGACAGGGGGCTTAGGGAGACCCAGTACTTC. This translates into CASSPDRGLRETQYF.

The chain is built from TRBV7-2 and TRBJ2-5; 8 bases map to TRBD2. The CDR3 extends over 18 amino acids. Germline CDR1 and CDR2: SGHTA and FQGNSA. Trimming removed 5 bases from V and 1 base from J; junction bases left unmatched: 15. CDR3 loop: CASSPGLLASGSQETQYF. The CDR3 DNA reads TGTGCCAGCAGCCCAGGACTTTTGGCTAGCGGGTCCCAAGAGACCCAGTACTTC.

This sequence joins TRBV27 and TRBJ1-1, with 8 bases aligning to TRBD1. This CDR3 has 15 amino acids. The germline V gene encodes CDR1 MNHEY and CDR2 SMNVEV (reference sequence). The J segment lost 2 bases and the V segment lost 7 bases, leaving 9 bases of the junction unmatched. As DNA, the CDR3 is TGTGCCAGCAAACCTCAAGGGACAGGTAACACTGAAGCTTTCTTT. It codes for CASKPQGTGNTEAFF.

CDR3 sequence: CASSEALGRGYLYGYTF. The CDR3 DNA reads TGTGCCAGCAGTGAAGCGCTTGGCAGGGGCTACCTCTATGGCTACACCTTC. This chain uses TRBV2 with TRBJ1-2, with D tentatively TRBD1 (6 bases). The CDR3 is 17 amino acids. Trimming stripped 0 bases from V and 4 bases from J, with 18 bases between. In germline, CDR1 is SNHLY, CDR2 FYNNEI. Variable domain in full (rest from reference TRBV2 and TRBJ1-2): EPEVTQTPSHQVTQMGQEVILRCVPISNHLYFYWYRQILGQKVEFLVSFYNNEISEKSEIFDDQFSVERPDGSNFTLKIRSTKLEDSAMYFCASSEALGRGYLYGYTFGSGTRLTVV.

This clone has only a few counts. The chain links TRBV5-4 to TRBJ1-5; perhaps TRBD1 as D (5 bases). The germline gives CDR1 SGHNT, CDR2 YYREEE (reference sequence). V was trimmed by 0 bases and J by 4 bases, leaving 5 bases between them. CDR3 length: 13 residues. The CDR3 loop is CASSLGQNQPQHF. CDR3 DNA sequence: TGTGCCAGCAGCTTGGGACAGAATCAGCCCCAGCATTTT. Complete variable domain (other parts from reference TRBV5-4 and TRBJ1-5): ETGVTQSPTHLIKTRGQQVTLRCSSQSGHNTVSWYQQALGQGPQFIFQYYREEENGRGNFPPRFSGLQFPNYSSELNVNALELDDSALYLCASSLGQNQPQHFGDGTRLSIL.

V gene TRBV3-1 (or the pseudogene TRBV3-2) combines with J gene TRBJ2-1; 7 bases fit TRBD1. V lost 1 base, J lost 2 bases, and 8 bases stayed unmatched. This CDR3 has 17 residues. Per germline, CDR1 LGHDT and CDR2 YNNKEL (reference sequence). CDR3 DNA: TGTGCCAGCAGCCAAGGATCGGGTAGGGGGCCCTACAATGAGCAGTTCTTC. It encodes CASSQGSGRGPYNEQFF.

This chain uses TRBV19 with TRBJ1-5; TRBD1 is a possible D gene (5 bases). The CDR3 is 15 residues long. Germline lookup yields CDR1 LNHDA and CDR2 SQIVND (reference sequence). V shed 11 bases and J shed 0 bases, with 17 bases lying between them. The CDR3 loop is CAARADPNSNQPQHF. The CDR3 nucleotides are TGTGCCGCCAGGGCCGACCCAAATAGCAATCAGCCCCAGCATTTT.

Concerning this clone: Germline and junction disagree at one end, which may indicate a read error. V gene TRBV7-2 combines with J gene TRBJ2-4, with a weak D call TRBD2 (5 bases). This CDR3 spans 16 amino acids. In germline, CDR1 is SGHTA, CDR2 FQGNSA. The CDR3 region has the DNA TGTGCCAGCAGCTTAGAATACGGGGTAGCCGAAAACATTCAGTACTTC. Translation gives CASSLEYGVAENIQYF.

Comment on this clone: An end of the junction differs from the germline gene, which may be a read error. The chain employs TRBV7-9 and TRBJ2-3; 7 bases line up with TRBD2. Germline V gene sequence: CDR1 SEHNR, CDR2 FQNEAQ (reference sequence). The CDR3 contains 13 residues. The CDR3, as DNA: TGTGCCAGCAGCCTAGCGGCCACAGATACGCAGTATTTT. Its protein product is CASSLAATDTQYF.

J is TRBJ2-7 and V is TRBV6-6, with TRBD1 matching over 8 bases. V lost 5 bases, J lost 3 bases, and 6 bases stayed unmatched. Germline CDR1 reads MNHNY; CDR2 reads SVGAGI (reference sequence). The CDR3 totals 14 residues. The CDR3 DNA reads TGTGCCAGCAGTGAGGGACAGGTCGTCTACGAGCAGTACTTC. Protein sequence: CASSEGQVVYEQYF.

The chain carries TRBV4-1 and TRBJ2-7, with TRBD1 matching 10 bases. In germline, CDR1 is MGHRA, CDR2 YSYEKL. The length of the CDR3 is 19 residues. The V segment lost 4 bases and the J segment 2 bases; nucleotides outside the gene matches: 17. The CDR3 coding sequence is TGCGCCAGCAGCCCACACCAAACTACCGGGACAGGGGTGCCCTACGAGCAGTACTTC. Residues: CASSPHQTTGTGVPYEQYF.

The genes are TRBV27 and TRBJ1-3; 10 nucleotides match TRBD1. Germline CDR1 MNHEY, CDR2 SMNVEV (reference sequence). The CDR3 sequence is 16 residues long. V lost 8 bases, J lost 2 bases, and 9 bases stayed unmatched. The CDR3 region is CASRKGQGVAGNTIYF. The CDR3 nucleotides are TGTGCCAGCCGGAAAGGACAGGGGGTAGCTGGAAACACCATATATTTT.

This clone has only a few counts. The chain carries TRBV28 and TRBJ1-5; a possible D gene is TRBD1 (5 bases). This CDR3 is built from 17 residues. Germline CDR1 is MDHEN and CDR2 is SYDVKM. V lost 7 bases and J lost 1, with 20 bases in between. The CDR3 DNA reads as TGTGCCAGCACCTACTCCCGGTGGGGCCTGAGCAATCAGCCCCAGCATTTT. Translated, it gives CASTYSRWGLSNQPQHF. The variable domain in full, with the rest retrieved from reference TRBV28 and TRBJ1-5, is DVKVTQSSRYLVKRTGEKVFLECVQDMDHENMFWYRQDPGLGLRLIYFSYDVKMKEKGDIPEGYSVSREKKERFSLILESASTNQTSMYLCASTYSRWGLSNQPQHFGDGTRLSIL.

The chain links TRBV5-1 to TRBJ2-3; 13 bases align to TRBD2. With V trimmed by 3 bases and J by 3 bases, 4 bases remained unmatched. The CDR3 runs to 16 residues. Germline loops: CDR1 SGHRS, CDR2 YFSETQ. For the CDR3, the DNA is TGCGCCAGCAGCTCGACTAGCGGGGGGTTGACAGATACGCAGTATTTT. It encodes CASSSTSGGLTDTQYF.

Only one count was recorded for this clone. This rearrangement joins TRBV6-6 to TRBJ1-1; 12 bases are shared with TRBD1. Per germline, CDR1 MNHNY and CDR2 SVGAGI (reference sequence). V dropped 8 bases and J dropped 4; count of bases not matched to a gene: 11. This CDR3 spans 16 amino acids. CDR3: CASVRDRGRRGTEAFF. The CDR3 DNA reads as TGTGCCAGCGTTCGGGACAGGGGGCGTCGTGGCACTGAAGCTTTCTTT.

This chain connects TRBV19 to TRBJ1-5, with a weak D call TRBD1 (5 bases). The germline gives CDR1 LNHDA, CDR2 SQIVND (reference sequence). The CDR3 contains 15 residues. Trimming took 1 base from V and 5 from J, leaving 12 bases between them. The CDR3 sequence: CASSIGRDWDQPQHF. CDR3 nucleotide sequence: TGTGCCAGTAGTATAGGTCGGGACTGGGATCAGCCCCAGCATTTT. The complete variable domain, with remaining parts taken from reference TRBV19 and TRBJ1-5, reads DGGITQSPKYLFRKEGQNVTLSCEQNLNHDAMYWYRQDPGQGLRLIYYSQIVNDFQKGDIAEGYSVSREKKESFPLTVTSAQKNPTAFYLCASSIGRDWDQPQHFGDGTRLSIL.

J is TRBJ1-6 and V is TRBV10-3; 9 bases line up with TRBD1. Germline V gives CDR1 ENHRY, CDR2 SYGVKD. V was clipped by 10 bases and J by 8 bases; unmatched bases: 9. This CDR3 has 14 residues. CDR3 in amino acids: CATRGTGNHSPLHF. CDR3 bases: TGTGCCACTAGAGGGACAGGGAACCATTCACCCCTCCACTTT.

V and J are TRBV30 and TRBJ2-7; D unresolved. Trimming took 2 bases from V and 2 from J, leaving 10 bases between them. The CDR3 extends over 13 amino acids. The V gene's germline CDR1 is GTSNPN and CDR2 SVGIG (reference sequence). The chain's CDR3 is CAWSTIRAYEQYF. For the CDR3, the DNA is TGTGCCTGGAGTACCATTAGAGCCTACGAGCAGTACTTC.